Each of the 28 T cell receptor beta chains below was sequenced from the same sample in a study of graft-versus-host responses after intestinal transplantation. Sequencing used immunoSEQ multiplex PCR; TCRdb keeps in-frame clones, though not all of them. The sample contains some 90,000 clones, about nine tenths of which appear only once. Their recognized antigens are unknown. The sample consisted of unstimulated CD8+ T cells sorted from spleen or lymph node cells, taken before transplant. The receptors stem from a human donor who was the organ donor for an intestinal transplant.

In this sample, this clone turned up once. V gene TRBV27 combines with J gene TRBJ1-2; TRBD1 might be the D (5 bases). The germline gives CDR1 MNHEY, CDR2 SMNVEV (reference sequence). The length of the CDR3 is 14 residues. V was trimmed by 5 bases and J by 4 bases, leaving 14 bases between them. The CDR3 region has the DNA TGTGCCAGCAGTCCACGACAGTATTCCTATGGCTACACCTTC. Amino acids: CASSPRQYSYGYTF.

The rearrangement uses TRBV6-5 and TRBJ1-2; 10 nucleotides line up with TRBD1. V lost 7 bases, J lost 8 bases, and 4 bases stayed unmatched. CDR1 is MNHEY and CDR2 is SVGAGI in the germline V gene. The CDR3 length is 12 residues. Written as DNA, the CDR3 is TGTGCCAGCATGACAGGGGGCTGGGGCTACACCTTC. Its translation: CASMTGGWGYTF.

CDR3 loop: CASSALDEKLFF. The CDR3 DNA is TGTGCCAGCAGTGCGTTAGATGAAAAACTGTTTTTT. The chain carries TRBV2 and TRBJ1-4; D gene uncertain. The CDR3 has 12 residues. The V and J ends lost 4 bases and 6 bases respectively, with 6 bases between them. Germline CDR1 SNHLY, CDR2 FYNNEI.

This chain uses TRBV7-3 with TRBJ2-1; weak D call: TRBD1 (6 bases). Germline V lookup: CDR1 SGHTA, CDR2 FQGTGA. The germline V and J ends were trimmed by 2 bases and 4 bases, with 12 bases remaining between them. This CDR3 has 15 residues. CDR3: CASSLVGGAYNEQFF. In nucleotides, the CDR3 is TGTGCCAGCAGCTTAGTTGGGGGCGCATACAATGAGCAGTTCTTC.

The chain links TRBV5-1 to TRBJ2-7, with D tentatively TRBD1 (6 bases). Trimming stripped 2 bases from V and 4 bases from J, with 13 bases between. The CDR3 has 14 amino acids. The V gene's germline CDR1 is SGHRS and CDR2 YFSETQ. CDR3 in DNA: TGCGCCAGCAGCTTAGTACCCCAGGGGTACGAGCAGTACTTC. Encoded protein: CASSLVPQGYEQYF.

This chain links TRBV5-8 with TRBJ2-1; 16 nucleotides agree with TRBD2. Losses at the gene ends were 4 bases for V and 4 bases for J; bases not matched to a gene: 2. Germline loops: CDR1 SGHTS, CDR2 YDEGEE. This CDR3 comprises 16 residues. The CDR3 loop reads CASSRGLAGGYNEQFF. The DNA for the CDR3 is TGTGCCAGCAGCAGGGGACTAGCGGGGGGGTACAATGAGCAGTTCTTC.

The chain recombines TRBV4-2 with TRBJ1-3, with 10 bases aligning to TRBD1. Germline assignment: CDR1 LGHNA and CDR2 YNFKEQ. J was trimmed by 6 bases and V by 7 bases; bases with no gene match: 6. The CDR3 has 14 amino acids. For the CDR3, the DNA is TGTGCCAGCAACCCAAGACAGGGGGCAAACACCATATATTTT. It is translated as CASNPRQGANTIYF.

The chain uses TRBV11-2 and TRBJ2-7; D is ambiguous. Germline values: CDR1 SGHAT, CDR2 FQNNGV. The CDR3 is made up of 14 amino acids. Trimming removed 7 bases from V and 4 bases from J, with 17 bases in between. The CDR3 is CASTNEDSKYEQYF. CDR3 sequence (DNA): TGTGCCAGCACCAATGAAGACTCAAAATACGAGCAGTACTTC.

J is TRBJ2-7 and V is TRBV2; D may be TRBD2 (6 bases). CDR3 length: 12 amino acids. V lost 8 bases and J lost 0, with 8 bases in between. CDR1 SNHLY and CDR2 FYNNEI come from the germline V gene. DNA for the CDR3: TGTGCCAGCCACGGGGGCTCCTACGAGCAGTACTTC. Protein product: CASHGGSYEQYF.

In DNA, the CDR3 is TGTGCCAGCAGCTTACAGGAGCCCTACGAGCAGTACTTC. Protein sequence: CASSLQEPYEQYF. This sequence joins TRBV5-6 and TRBJ2-7; a weak D match, TRBD1 (5 bases). Germline V CDR1 and CDR2: SGHDT, YYEEEE. Deletions cut 2 bases from V and 2 bases from J, with 8 bases between. The CDR3 is made up of 13 amino acids.

The chain combines TRBV4-3 with TRBJ2-2; no clear D. V was pared by 4 bases and J by 0 bases, with 12 bases between. The CDR3 runs to 16 residues. CDR1 LGHNA and CDR2 YSLEER come from the germline V gene. CDR3 nucleotide sequence: TGCGCCAGCAGCCTCGCCAGAAACCCGAACACCGGGGAGCTGTTTTTT. It translates to CASSLARNPNTGELFF.

The chain has TRBV11-2 and TRBJ2-5, with 16 bases aligning to TRBD2. Germline V gene sequence: CDR1 SGHAT, CDR2 FQNNGV. The CDR3 is made up of 17 amino acids. The J segment lost 3 bases and the V segment lost 6 bases, leaving 7 bases of the junction unmatched. In nucleotides, the CDR3 is TGTGCCAGCAGTTCCGGGACTAGCGGGGGGGCCAAAGAGACCCAGTACTTC. Protein product: CASSSGTSGGAKETQYF.

This clone was seen just once. The chain employs TRBV2 and TRBJ2-2; D not resolved. The germline V and J ends were trimmed by 10 bases and 3 bases, with 15 bases remaining between them. The germline V gene has CDR1 SNHLY and CDR2 FYNNEI. The CDR3 is 14 amino acids. The chain's CDR3 is CAIPTRLDTGELFF. The CDR3 region has the DNA TGTGCCATTCCGACACGATTGGACACCGGGGAGCTGTTTTTT.

This sequence joins TRBV7-9 and TRBJ1-2; 11 bases map to TRBD1. Germline loops: CDR1 SEHNR, CDR2 FQNEAQ (reference sequence). The CDR3 contains 16 residues. The J segment lost 3 bases and the V segment lost 5 bases, leaving 8 bases of the junction unmatched. The DNA of the CDR3 is TGTGCCAGCAGCCCCCGGGACAGGGGGAGCTACTATGGCTACACCTTC. Protein sequence: CASSPRDRGSYYGYTF.

The chain couples TRBV29-1 to TRBJ2-7; D might be TRBD2 (6 bases). The CDR3 is 14 amino acids. Germline loops: CDR1 SQVTM, CDR2 ANQGSEA. Trimming left V 4 bases short and J 0 bases short, with 13 bases between. CDR3 in DNA: TGCAGCGTTGTGGGGGGACGGAGCTCCTACGAGCAGTACTTC. Its protein product is CSVVGGRSSYEQYF.

This clone was picked up one time. The chain's CDR3 is CASRPGTGREAFF. The CDR3 DNA is TGTGCCAGCAGACCCGGGACAGGCCGAGAAGCTTTCTTT. The chain links TRBV2 to TRBJ1-1, with 8 nucleotides matching TRBD1. With 6 bases clipped from V and 8 bases from J, the junction kept 8 bases outside the gene matches. Germline assignment: CDR1 SNHLY and CDR2 FYNNEI. This CDR3 is built from 13 residues.

The rearrangement uses TRBV5-1 and TRBJ2-3; TRBD2 aligns across 12 bases. With 3 bases clipped from V and 3 bases from J, the junction kept 5 bases outside the gene matches. Looked up from germline, CDR1 is SGHRS and CDR2 is YFSETQ. This CDR3 region has 16 residues. The DNA of the CDR3 is TGCGCCAGCAGCTCACTAGCGGGGGGAATAACAGATACGCAGTATTTT. This translates into CASSSLAGGITDTQYF.

This clone came up once. The chain employs TRBV5-4 and TRBJ2-5, with D possibly being TRBD1 (6 bases). Looked up from germline, CDR1 is SGHNT and CDR2 is YYREEE (reference sequence). The CDR3 is made up of 15 amino acids. V lost 4 bases, J lost 3 bases, and 16 bases lay in between. CDR3 DNA: TGTGCCAGCAGCAAGACAGGAAAGAAAAAAGAGACCCAGTACTTC. It is translated as CASSKTGKKKETQYF.

J is TRBJ2-5 and V is TRBV7-2, with TRBD2 matching over 12 bases. The closer fit of TRBJ2-7 to the DNA end suggests the J call may be wrong. The CDR3 is 14 residues long. Germline V gene data show CDR1 as SGHTA and CDR2 as FQGNSA. CDR3 sequence (DNA): TGTGCCAGCAGCTCTAGCGGGGGGGCCTACGAGCAGTACTTC. Amino acid sequence: CASSSSGGAYEQYF.

The chain recombines TRBV6-6 with TRBJ1-1; TRBD1 is a possible D gene (6 bases). V gave up 4 bases and J gave up 4 bases, with 16 bases separating them. CDR3 length: 15 residues. Germline V gives CDR1 MNHNY, CDR2 SVGAGI (reference sequence). CDR3 region: CASSSSTGWGTEAFF. The CDR3 DNA is TGTGCCAGCAGTTCCTCCACAGGGTGGGGCACTGAAGCTTTCTTT.

The count of this clone is one. The chain uses TRBV11-2 and TRBJ2-7, with D unclear. The CDR3 has 15 residues. Per germline, CDR1 SGHAT and CDR2 FQNNGV. The V end was cut by 3 bases, the J end by 0 bases, with 12 bases between. Here the CDR3 DNA reads TGTGCCAGCAGCTTTTTTAGTGTTCTCTCCTACGAGCAGTACTTC. Its protein is CASSFFSVLSYEQYF.

The rearrangement links TRBV5-4 to TRBJ2-7; D ambiguous. Germline loops: CDR1 SGHNT, CDR2 YYREEE (reference sequence). This CDR3 region has 13 residues. V lost 5 bases to trimming and J lost 0 bases, with 9 bases between them. This CDR3 reads CASSFGISYEQYF. The CDR3 nucleotides read TGTGCCAGCAGTTTCGGTATCTCCTACGAGCAGTACTTC.

The J gene is TRBJ2-3, the V gene TRBV9, with 7 bases fitting TRBD1. The CDR3 consists of 17 residues. The V gene's germline CDR1 is SGDLS and CDR2 YYNGEE. V shed 4 bases, J shed 2 bases, and the junction held 13 bases outside the gene matches. The CDR3 spells CASSIPRDRESTDTQYF. DNA of the CDR3: TGTGCCAGCAGCATACCACGGGACAGAGAATCCACAGATACGCAGTATTTT.

The genes are TRBV29-1 and TRBJ2-7, with TRBD1 matching 7 bases. The CDR3 has 13 amino acids. Germline-derived CDR1 and CDR2 are SQVTM and ANQGSEA. Trimming removed 7 bases from V and 0 bases from J; junction bases left unmatched: 6. CDR3 sequence: CSGRGQSSYEQYF. CDR3 nucleotide sequence: TGCAGCGGCCGGGGACAGAGCTCCTACGAGCAGTACTTC.

This chain joins TRBV5-1 and TRBJ1-1; 7 nucleotides match TRBD1. CDR3 length equals 13 residues. J gave up 8 bases and V 4 bases, and 8 bases lay outside the gene matches. Germline CDR1 is SGHRS and CDR2 is YFSETQ. The CDR3 region is CASSLGPGGEAFF. The CDR3 DNA sequence: TGCGCCAGCAGCCTGGGCCCAGGGGGGGAAGCTTTCTTT.

This clone appeared once. V gene TRBV9 combines with J gene TRBJ2-1; TRBD2 might be the D (6 bases). Germline V gives CDR1 SGDLS, CDR2 YYNGEE. CDR3 size: 15 residues. V lost 2 bases and J 4 bases, leaving 13 bases between the germline ends. The CDR3 sequence: CASSVAGSLYNEQFF. In DNA form, the CDR3 reads TGTGCCAGCAGCGTCGCCGGGAGTCTTTACAATGAGCAGTTCTTC. Full variable domain (remainder filled in from reference TRBV9 and TRBJ2-1): DSGVTQTPKHLITATGQRVTLRCSPRSGDLSVYWYQQSLDQGLQFLIQYYNGEERAKGNILERFSAQQFPDLHSELNLSSLELGDSALYFCASSVAGSLYNEQFFGPGTRLTVL.

In its sample, this clone was seen once. The chain combines TRBV9 with TRBJ2-5; TRBD2 agrees at 9 bases. Germline CDR1 SGDLS, CDR2 YYNGEE. The CDR3 length is 16 residues. The trim removed 4 bases at V and 5 bases at J, leaving 12 bases unmatched. The CDR3 DNA reads as TGTGCCAGCAGCACCCGGGATAGCGGGGGATCCGAGACCCAGTACTTC. It translates to CASSTRDSGGSETQYF.

The rearrangement links TRBV6-6 to TRBJ1-4; TRBD1 agrees at 8 bases. The J segment lost 3 bases and the V segment lost 5 bases, leaving 8 bases of the junction unmatched. Looked up from germline, CDR1 is MNHNY and CDR2 is SVGAGI (reference sequence). CDR3 length equals 16 residues. CDR3 coding DNA: TGTGCCAGCAGTACCCAGGGGGCTGCATCTAATGAAAAACTGTTTTTT. Protein sequence: CASSTQGAASNEKLFF.